What follows are 26 T cell receptor beta chains derived from one specimen sequenced in a study of CD8 T cells in ankylosing spondylitis. MiXCR was run by TCRdb on the 5' RACE reads, yielding one entry per CDR3 protein. The repertoire holds over 700,000 distinct CDR3 sequences, with around 19% as singletons. General study findings and limits: Made up of fewer than 10 highly homologous variants, a TCR beta motif appeared characteristic of ankylosing spondylitis blood.

Antigens for these TCRs are unknown. Sequenced sample: blood, either unsorted or a sorted T cell fraction (not recorded which). The receptors originated from a male donor with ankylosing spondylitis.

This clonotype was picked up a small number of times. The chain is built from TRBV4-3 and TRBJ1-5, with D hard to call. Trimming left V 0 bases short and J 9 bases short, with 12 bases between. The CDR3 is made up of 14 amino acids. Germline V gives CDR1 LGHNA, CDR2 YSLEER. The CDR3 reads CASSQETGMGPQHF. CDR3 bases: TGCGCCAGCAGCCAAGAGACGGGGATGGGGCCCCAGCATTTT.

The CDR3 nucleotides are TGCAGTGCTAGACCCTTCGCTAGCGGCCACGAGCAGTACTTC. It specifies CSARPFASGHEQYF. The chain is built from TRBV20-1 and TRBJ2-7; TRBD2 agrees at 7 bases. The V and J ends lost 2 bases and 5 bases, in that order; junction bases with no gene match: 9. This CDR3 spans 14 amino acids. Germline lookup yields CDR1 DFQATT and CDR2 SNEGSKA (reference sequence).

The genes are TRBV12-3 or TRBV12-4 and TRBJ2-2; TRBD2 is a possible D gene (5 bases). V was pared by 1 base and J by 5 bases, with 11 bases between. The CDR3 totals 15 residues. CDR3 nucleotides: TGTGCCAGCAGTTTAGTGACACCGGGGACCGGGGAGCTGTTTTTT. This sequence encodes CASSLVTPGTGELFF.

This clonotype was counted between two and nine times. V gene TRBV9 combines with J gene TRBJ1-1, with D unclear. Germline assignment: CDR1 SGDLS and CDR2 YYNGEE. The V gene lost 1 base and the J gene lost 0 bases, with 7 bases spanning the gap. The CDR3 extends over 14 amino acids. The CDR3 region is CASSVNIMNTEAFF. In DNA form, the CDR3 reads TGTGCCAGCAGCGTAAACATCATGAACACTGAAGCTTTCTTT.

The table lists this clonotype with a few counts. The chain joins TRBV6-5 to TRBJ1-1; weak D call: TRBD1 (6 bases). V was clipped by 6 bases and J by 11 bases, with 16 bases between them. CDR3 size: 12 residues. CDR1 is MNHEY, CDR2 SVGAGI, per germline. The CDR3 loop reads CASSTTGFLAFF. The CDR3 nucleotides are TGTGCCAGCAGCACTACAGGGTTTCTGGCTTTCTTT.

The chain links TRBV12-3 or TRBV12-4 to TRBJ2-7; a weak D match, TRBD1 (5 bases). V dropped 6 bases and J dropped 3 bases, with 15 bases sitting between them. The CDR3 contains 14 residues. CDR3 bases: TGTGCCAGCAGCACCGCCGACAGTGGCTACGAGCAGTACTTC. Translation gives CASSTADSGYEQYF.

This clonotype was seen a handful of times. The chain recombines TRBV6-1 with TRBJ2-1, with D hard to call. The CDR3 has 14 amino acids. The germline V gene encodes CDR1 MNHNS and CDR2 SASEGT. V lost 6 bases and J lost 6, with 15 bases in between. The CDR3 reads CASRTAGKLNEQFF. Here the CDR3 DNA reads TGTGCCAGCAGAACGGCCGGAAAACTCAATGAGCAGTTCTTC.

The rearrangement links TRBV29-1 to TRBJ2-1; 8 bases are shared with TRBD2. The CDR3 is 12 amino acids. The V gene end was trimmed by 8 bases and the J gene end by 9 bases; junction bases not matched to a gene: 9. Germline loops: CDR1 SQVTM, CDR2 ANQGSEA. The CDR3 sequence: CSTGLGEVEQFF. Here the CDR3 DNA reads TGCAGCACGGGACTAGGAGAGGTTGAGCAGTTCTTC.

This chain joins TRBV7-8 and TRBJ2-1, with TRBD1 identical over 9 bases. Trimming took 5 bases from V and 2 from J; bases not matched to a gene: 4. This CDR3 has 15 residues. The V gene's germline CDR1 is SGHVS and CDR2 FQNEAQ. The CDR3 coding sequence is TGTGCCAGCAGCATACAGGGGGCTCCCTACAATGAGCAGTTCTTC. Its translation: CASSIQGAPYNEQFF. The whole variable domain, remainder taken from reference TRBV7-8 and TRBJ2-1, is GAGVSQSPRYKVAKRGQDVALRCDPISGHVSLFWYQQALGQGPEFLTYFQNEAQLDKSGLPSDRFFAERPEGSVSTLKIQRTQQEDSAVYLCASSIQGAPYNEQFFGPGTRLTVL.

The table lists this clonotype with a few counts. V and J are TRBV5-6 and TRBJ1-1; D uncertain. The CDR3 consists of 13 residues. V lost 5 bases and J lost 0, with 8 bases in between. The germline V gene encodes CDR1 SGHDT and CDR2 YYEEEE. The CDR3 DNA sequence: TGTGCCAGCAGGTGGGGAGTGAACACTGAAGCTTTCTTT. This codes for CASRWGVNTEAFF.

This clonotype came up a few times. The chain carries TRBV7-9 and TRBJ2-3; D is unclear. The V end lost 3 bases, the J end lost 6 bases, and 1 base lay between the germline ends. The length of the CDR3 is 10 residues. Per germline, CDR1 SEHNR and CDR2 FQNEAQ (reference sequence). CDR3 nucleotide sequence: TGTGCCAGCAGCTTTGATACGCAGTATTTT. This translates into CASSFDTQYF.

The chain employs TRBV6-2 or TRBV6-3 and TRBJ2-7, with 11 bases identical to TRBD1. CDR1 is MNHEY and CDR2 is SVGEGT in the germline V gene. The CDR3 runs to 12 residues. J lost 4 bases, V lost 11 bases, and 4 bases had no gene match. The CDR3 reads CAADRGHYEQYF. Here the CDR3 DNA reads TGTGCCGCGGACAGGGGGCATTACGAGCAGTACTTC.

V gene TRBV4-1 combines with J gene TRBJ2-7; 10 bases are shared with TRBD1. There are 16 residues in the CDR3. With V trimmed by 3 bases and J by 2 bases, 7 bases remained unmatched. Germline lookup yields CDR1 MGHRA and CDR2 YSYEKL. CDR3 sequence: CASSQEMDRGTYEQYF. DNA for the CDR3: TGCGCCAGCAGCCAGGAGATGGACAGGGGGACCTACGAGCAGTACTTC.

V usage is TRBV7-8 and J usage is TRBJ2-7; TRBD2 might be the D (5 bases). The V gene lost 5 bases and the J gene lost 2 bases, with 10 bases spanning the gap. Looked up from germline, CDR1 is SGHVS and CDR2 is FQNEAQ. The CDR3 is 13 residues long. CDR3 region: CASSPRSAYEQYF. Here the CDR3 DNA reads TGTGCCAGCAGCCCACGTAGCGCCTACGAGCAGTACTTC.

This rearrangement joins TRBV30 to TRBJ1-4, with 7 bases that match TRBD1. The CDR3 runs to 15 residues. The junction had 8 bases not matched to a gene; V was cut back by 3 bases and J by 4 bases. Germline assignment: CDR1 GTSNPN and CDR2 SVGIG (reference sequence). CDR3: CAWRPRDSLNEKLFF. Here the CDR3 DNA reads TGTGCCTGGAGACCCCGGGACAGTCTTAATGAAAAACTGTTTTTT.

The table lists this clonotype with a few counts. This chain joins TRBV2 and TRBJ1-1, with a weak D call TRBD1 (5 bases). The germline gives CDR1 SNHLY, CDR2 FYNNEI. Between the trimmed V and J ends, which lost 6 bases and 3 bases, there was a span of 8 bases. This CDR3 has 12 amino acids. DNA of the CDR3: TGTGCCAGCAGGGGGGGGTACACTGAAGCTTTCTTT. Translated: CASRGGYTEAFF.

The table lists this clonotype with a few counts. The rearrangement links TRBV3-1 to TRBJ2-2; D is possibly TRBD1 (5 bases). The CDR3 consists of 14 residues. V lost 1 base and J lost 3, with 6 bases in between. The germline CDR1 and CDR2 sequences are LGHDT and YNNKEL (reference sequence). CDR3 nucleotide sequence: TGTGCCAGCAGCCAAGTAGGGGACACCGGGGAGCTGTTTTTT. Translating it yields CASSQVGDTGELFF.

This rearrangement joins TRBV20-1 to TRBJ2-7; 8 bases map to TRBD2. V was pared by 0 bases and J by 1 base, with 2 bases of the junction left unmatched. The CDR3 extends over 14 amino acids. Per the germline V gene, CDR1 is DFQATT and CDR2 is SNEGSKA (reference sequence). CDR3 protein: CSARESSGSYEQYF. The CDR3 nucleotides are TGCAGTGCTAGAGAGTCTAGCGGGTCCTACGAGCAGTACTTC.

This clonotype has a handful of counts. J is TRBJ2-7 and V is TRBV2; D might be TRBD2 (5 bases). Trimming stripped 7 bases from V and 0 bases from J, with 13 bases between. The CDR3 runs 14 residues. Looked up from germline, CDR1 is SNHLY and CDR2 is FYNNEI. DNA of the CDR3: TGTGCCAGCATCGGTCCGAGCGGCTCCTACGAGCAGTACTTC. This gives the protein CASIGPSGSYEQYF.

This clonotype was found a few times. This chain uses TRBV15 with TRBJ1-1; TRBD1 agrees at 8 bases. Trimming at V came to 3 bases and at J to 4 bases, leaving 7 bases not matched to a gene. Germline CDR1 LNHNV, CDR2 YYDKDF (reference sequence). The CDR3 length is 15 residues. CDR3 in amino acids: CATSSPGQAATEAFF. In nucleotides, the CDR3 is TGTGCCACCAGCAGCCCGGGACAGGCTGCCACTGAAGCTTTCTTT.

This clonotype occurred a few times. This chain uses TRBV5-1 with TRBJ1-1; D is uncertain. Trimming removed 1 base at V and 7 bases at J, with 11 bases between. Germline assignment: CDR1 SGHRS and CDR2 YFSETQ. The CDR3 extends over 13 amino acids. The CDR3 nucleotides read TGCGCCAGCAGCTTGCTCCAAGGGAGTGAAGCTTTCTTT. Encoded protein: CASSLLQGSEAFF.

This clonotype was seen only a few times. This rearrangement joins TRBV20-1 to TRBJ2-1; 8 positions agree with TRBD2. The trim removed 5 bases at V and 9 bases at J, leaving 6 bases unmatched. CDR1 and CDR2 from the germline V gene are DFQATT and SNEGSKA (reference sequence). The CDR3 is 12 amino acids. The CDR3 loop is CSAGNAGGEQFF. CDR3 coding DNA: TGCAGTGCTGGAAACGCGGGGGGTGAGCAGTTCTTC.

Only a few counts were recorded for this clonotype. This sequence joins TRBV6-5 and TRBJ1-1, with 10 bases fitting TRBD1. The CDR3 sequence is 16 residues long. The V gene's germline CDR1 is MNHEY and CDR2 SVGAGI. V lost 2 bases to trimming and J lost 6 bases; unmatched junction nucleotides: 9. The CDR3 loop reads CASSYQRTGGGAEAFF. In DNA, the CDR3 is TGTGCCAGCAGTTACCAAAGGACAGGGGGAGGCGCTGAAGCTTTCTTT.

This clonotype has just a few counts. This sequence joins TRBV28 and TRBJ2-7; 8 bases are a match to TRBD1. CDR3 length: 14 amino acids. Germline CDR1 MDHEN, CDR2 SYDVKM. V shed 6 bases, J shed 5 bases, and the junction held 9 bases outside the gene matches. The CDR3 region has the DNA TGTGCCAGCAGGTGGGGCAGGGGGCGAGACGAGCAGTACTTC. As protein: CASRWGRGRDEQYF.

A few counts support this clonotype. A single base separates this from a much larger clone, so it may be a read error. The V gene is TRBV6-1, the J gene TRBJ2-5; 11 bases are a match to TRBD2. The CDR3 is 15 residues long. J lost 4 bases, V lost 2 bases, and 3 bases had no gene match. CDR1 is MNHNS and CDR2 is SASEGT in the germline V gene. The CDR3 here is CASSEIAGGPETQYF. The DNA for the CDR3 is TGTGCCAGCAGTGAAATAGCGGGGGGGCCAGAGACCCAGTACTTC.

This clonotype was detected only a few times. The V call is TRBV28, the J call TRBJ1-2; D unresolved. Trimming pared 5 bases from V and 3 bases from J, leaving 13 bases between. The CDR3 runs 14 residues. Germline CDR1 MDHEN, CDR2 SYDVKM. In DNA, the CDR3 is TGTGCCAGCAGTACTATCCCGGGATACTATGGCTACACCTTC. Translated, it gives CASSTIPGYYGYTF.